There are many counts of the clone carrying this T cell receptor (beta chain). The germline gives CDR1 LGHDT, CDR2 YNNKEL (reference sequence). The CDR3 sequence is 13 residues long. V was cut by 1 base and J by 4 bases, with 7 bases left in between. Naive CD8 T cells underwent sorting with the CD8+CD4-CCR7+CD45RA+ definition. The data originate from a study of molecular identifiers for immune sequencing clone quantification. From the PCR reads, TCRdb called clonotypes with MiXCR, one entry per CDR3 protein. The sample carries 490,000 or so distinct CDR3 sequences, 20% to 25% recorded once. The TCR sequence derives from a human donor in good health. Some libraries in this study had Jurkat cell RNA spiked in. Sequencing was done on a sample of naive CD8+ T cells from blood, with Jurkat cell RNA spiked in. Subset indicated: FACS-sorted CD8+CD4-CCR7+CD45RA+ naive T cells. J is TRBJ1-1 and V is TRBV3-1; D remains ambiguous. CDR3 sequence (DNA): TGTGCCAGCAGCCAAGGGTCAGCCACTGAAGCTTTCTTT. Residues: CASSQGSATEAFF. The full variable domain, completed using reference TRBV3-1 and TRBJ1-1, is DTAVSQTPKYLVTQMGNDKSIKCEQNLGHDTMYWYKQDSKKFLKIMFSYNNKELIINETVPNRFSPKSPDKAHLNLHINSLELGDSAVYFCASSQGSATEAFFGQGTRLTVV.